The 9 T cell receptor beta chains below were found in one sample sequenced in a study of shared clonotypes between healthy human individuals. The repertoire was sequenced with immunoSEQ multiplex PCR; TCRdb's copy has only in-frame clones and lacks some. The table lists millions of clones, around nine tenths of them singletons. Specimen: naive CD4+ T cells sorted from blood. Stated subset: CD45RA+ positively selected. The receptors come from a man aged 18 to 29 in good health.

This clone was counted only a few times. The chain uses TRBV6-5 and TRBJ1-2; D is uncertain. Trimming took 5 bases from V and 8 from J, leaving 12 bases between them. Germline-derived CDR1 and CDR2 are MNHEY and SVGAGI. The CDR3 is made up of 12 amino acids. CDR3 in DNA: TGTGCCAGCAGTGCCCGACGGGGAGGCTACACCTTC. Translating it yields CASSARRGGYTF.

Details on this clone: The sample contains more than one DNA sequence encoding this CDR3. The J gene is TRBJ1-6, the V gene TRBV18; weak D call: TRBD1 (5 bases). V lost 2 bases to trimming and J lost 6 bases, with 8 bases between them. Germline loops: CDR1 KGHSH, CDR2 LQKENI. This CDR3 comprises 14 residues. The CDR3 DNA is TGTGCCAGCTCACCAACAGGTACTAATTCACCCCTCCACTTT. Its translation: CASSPTGTNSPLHF.

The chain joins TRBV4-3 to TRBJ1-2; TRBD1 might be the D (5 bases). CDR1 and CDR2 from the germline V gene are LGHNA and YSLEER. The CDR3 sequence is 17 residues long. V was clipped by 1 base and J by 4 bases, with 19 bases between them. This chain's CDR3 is CASSQGVGGAPLYGYTF. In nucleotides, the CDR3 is TGCGCCAGCAGCCAAGGAGTGGGCGGGGCGCCCCTCTATGGCTACACCTTC.

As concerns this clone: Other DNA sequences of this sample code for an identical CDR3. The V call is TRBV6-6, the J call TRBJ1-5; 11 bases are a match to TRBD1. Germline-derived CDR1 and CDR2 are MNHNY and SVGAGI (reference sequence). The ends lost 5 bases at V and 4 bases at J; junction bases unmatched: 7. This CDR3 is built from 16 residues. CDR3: CASSPRDRGGNQPQHF. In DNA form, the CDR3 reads TGTGCCAGCAGTCCCCGGGACAGGGGGGGGAATCAGCCCCAGCATTTT.

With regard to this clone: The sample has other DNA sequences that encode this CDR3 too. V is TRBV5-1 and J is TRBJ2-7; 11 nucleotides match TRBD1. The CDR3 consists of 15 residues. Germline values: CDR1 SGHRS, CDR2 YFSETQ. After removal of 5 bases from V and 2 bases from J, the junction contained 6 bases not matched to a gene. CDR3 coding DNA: TGCGCCAGCAGTTATCGGGACAGGGGGGCCTACGAGCAGTACTTC. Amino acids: CASSYRDRGAYEQYF.

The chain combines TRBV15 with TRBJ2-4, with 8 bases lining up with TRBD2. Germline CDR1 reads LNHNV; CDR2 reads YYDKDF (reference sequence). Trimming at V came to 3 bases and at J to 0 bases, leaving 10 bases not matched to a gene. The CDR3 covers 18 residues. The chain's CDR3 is CATSSTGGASPAKNIQYF. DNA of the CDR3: TGTGCCACCAGCAGTACGGGGGGGGCCTCCCCAGCCAAAAACATTCAGTACTTC.

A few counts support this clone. This chain's CDR3 is CASREKTGVNEKLFF. Written as DNA, the CDR3 is TGTGCCAGCAGGGAAAAGACAGGGGTCAATGAAAAACTGTTTTTT. The genes are TRBV2 and TRBJ1-4; 8 bases align to TRBD1. This CDR3 contains 15 residues. CDR1 and CDR2 (germline): SNHLY, FYNNEI. V lost 6 bases to trimming and J lost 5 bases; unmatched junction nucleotides: 8.

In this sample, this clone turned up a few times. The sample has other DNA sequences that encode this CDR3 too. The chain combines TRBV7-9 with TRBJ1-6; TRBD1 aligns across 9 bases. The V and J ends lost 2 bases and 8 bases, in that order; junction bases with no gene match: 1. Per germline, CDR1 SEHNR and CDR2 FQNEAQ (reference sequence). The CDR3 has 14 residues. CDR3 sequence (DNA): TGTGCCAGCAGCTTACGACAGGGGGATTCACCCCTCCACTTT. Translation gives CASSLRQGDSPLHF.

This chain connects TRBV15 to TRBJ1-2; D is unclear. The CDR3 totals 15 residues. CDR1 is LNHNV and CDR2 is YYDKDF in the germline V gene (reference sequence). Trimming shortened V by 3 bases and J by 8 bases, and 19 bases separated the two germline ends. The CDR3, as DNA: TGTGCCACCAGCAGGTCCATGGGGAAGCTCGGGGGCTACACCTTC. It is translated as CATSRSMGKLGGYTF.